Listed below are T cell receptor beta chains from one sample, sequenced in a study of T cell changes during pregnancy in multiple sclerosis. Some clones are missing from TCRdb's copy, which holds only in-frame ones; the method was immunoSEQ multiplex PCR. The sample yields tens of thousands of clones, about 91% seen once. The source was CD8+ T cells from peripheral blood mononuclear cells, collected before pregnancy. All receptors derive from a female donor with multiple sclerosis, enrolled in a pregnancy study. Both conserved end residues are part of each CDR3. Not every row has a clone size; where given, it reads once, few, many or a size class.

TRBJ2-7	TRBV10-3	.	CAISESTMGQAFYEQYF
TRBJ2-7	TRBV5-4	.	CASSSTVFDEQYF
TRBJ2-1	TRBV19	once	CASSIDPTGGYEQFF
TRBJ1-5	TRBV27	once	CASSWTGNSNQPQHF
TRBJ2-2	TRBV7-9	.	CASSSTSGVNTGELFF
TRBJ2-7	TRBV27	.	CASRTGPEQYF
TRBJ2-6	TRBV5-4	.	CASSGGWSGANVLTF
TRBJ2-1	TRBV28	.	CASSLRRGQLGGEQFF
TRBJ2-3	TRBV5-1	.	CASSLAPLDSPDTQYF
TRBJ2-7	TRBV5-1	few	CASSTRDIPYEQYF
TRBJ1-5	TRBV19	.	CASSIFFAGGDQPQHF
TRBJ1-5	TRBV2	.	CASSEGTGVPPQHF
TRBJ2-6	TRBV29-1	.	CSVRTSSGANVLTF
TRBJ2-7	TRBV5-4	.	CASSLATGAFVEQYF
TRBJ2-1	TRBV19	.	CASSRGLAVEQFF
TRBJ2-7	TRBV6-1	.	CASSGDSTYEQYF
TRBJ2-1	TRBV5-1	.	CASSLGGYGEQFF
TRBJ1-1	TRBV28	.	CASSSLIGQGEAFF
TRBJ2-5	TRBV7-2	.	CASSRLSPGLASETQYF
TRBJ2-3	TRBV2	.	CASTPGRGTDTQYF
TRBJ2-1	TRBV27	.	CASSAWASVSYNEQFF
TRBJ2-7	TRBV2	.	CASSSMSGRTPYEQYF
TRBJ1-1	TRBV6-5	once	CASNRQGQNEAFF
TRBJ2-2	TRBV5-1	few	CASSFPGTSGTKGGELFF
TRBJ1-4	TRBV28	.	CASTRDSSNEKLFF
TRBJ2-7	TRBV7-9	.	CASSVPGQRYEQYF
TRBJ1-5	TRBV27	.	CASRAQGPIQPQHF
TRBJ1-3	TRBV4-2	.	CASSQGLQVGGNTIYF